A single sample gave rise to the 22 T cell receptor beta chains below, sequenced in a study of blood T cell repertoires in COVID-19 (dated by TCRdb to about 2020). Library creation used the immunoSEQ multiplex PCR assay. TCRdb mirrors the immuneACCESS table, restricted to in-frame sequences. Some clones are absent from its copies; in checked studies, under half trace to an unresolved V gene, and the reason for the others is unknown. For this sample the table gives 100,000 or so clones, of which roughly 85% were detected only once. The top ten hold 2% of the sample. Sequencing was done on a sample of peripheral blood. These receptor sequences come from a man aged 45-65 years with active COVID-19.

The V gene is TRBV3-1 (or the pseudogene TRBV3-2), the J gene TRBJ1-2; D perhaps matches TRBD1 (5 bases). The CDR3 sequence is 18 residues long. From germline, CDR1 is LGHDT and CDR2 YNNKEL (reference sequence). The germline V and J ends were trimmed by 2 bases and 4 bases, with 23 bases remaining between them. The CDR3: CASSQSRILLSGGYGYTF. CDR3 nucleotide sequence: TGTGCCAGCAGCCAAAGTCGGATACTACTGTCCGGGGGCTATGGCTACACCTTC.

The chain joins TRBV3-1 (or the pseudogene TRBV3-2) to TRBJ2-3; D is possibly TRBD2 (5 bases). The CDR3 loop spans 14 amino acids. Between the trimmed V and J ends, which lost 2 bases and 1 base, there was a span of 7 bases. Germline CDR1 and CDR2: LGHDT and YNNKEL (reference sequence). CDR3 in amino acids: CASSQLSGTDTQYF. The CDR3 coding sequence is TGTGCCAGCAGCCAACTTAGCGGCACAGATACGCAGTATTTT.

The rearrangement joins TRBV2 to TRBJ1-5; no firm D call. Looked up from germline, CDR1 is SNHLY and CDR2 is FYNNEI. This CDR3 region has 14 residues. Trimming removed 2 bases at V and 1 base at J, with 6 bases between. CDR3 bases: TGTGCCAGCAGTGAAACATCAAGCAATCAGCCCCAGCATTTT. This encodes CASSETSSNQPQHF.

The chain is built from TRBV5-5 and TRBJ1-1; tentatively, D is TRBD1 (6 bases). The length of the CDR3 is 11 residues. The V and J ends lost 4 bases and 8 bases respectively, with 9 bases between them. Germline assignment: CDR1 SGHKS and CDR2 YYEKEE (reference sequence). The CDR3 DNA reads as TGTGCCAGCAGCCTCCAGGGGGAAGCTTTCTTT. It specifies CASSLQGEAFF. Full variable domain (rest looked up from reference TRBV5-5 and TRBJ1-1): DAGVTQSPTHLIKTRGQQVTLRCSPISGHKSVSWYQQVLGQGPQFIFQYYEKEERGRGNFPDRFSARQFPNYSSELNVNALLLGDSALYLCASSLQGEAFFGQGTRLTVV.

The chain recombines TRBV19 with TRBJ1-1; D gene ambiguous. The length of the CDR3 is 15 residues. V was trimmed by 6 bases and J by 1 base, leaving 15 bases between them. The germline CDR1 and CDR2 sequences are LNHDA and SQIVND (reference sequence). This CDR3 is CASRARGRKNTEAFF. The CDR3 region has the DNA TGTGCCAGTAGGGCCCGTGGGAGGAAGAACACTGAAGCTTTCTTT.

J is TRBJ1-2 and V is TRBV9; D is undetermined. The CDR3 spans 16 residues. Between the trimmed V and J ends, which lost 3 bases and 1 base, there was a span of 16 bases. The germline V gene encodes CDR1 SGDLS and CDR2 YYNGEE. The CDR3 reads CASSGEKDSRNYGYTF. In nucleotides, the CDR3 is TGTGCCAGCAGCGGTGAAAAGGACTCCCGTAACTATGGCTACACCTTC.

This chain links TRBV19 with TRBJ1-5, with 8 positions matching TRBD1. This CDR3 comprises 14 residues. With 6 bases clipped from V and 3 bases from J, the junction kept 4 bases outside the gene matches. Germline values: CDR1 LNHDA, CDR2 SQIVND (reference sequence). Here the CDR3 DNA reads TGTGCCAGTAGAGACAGGGGTGCCAATCAGCCCCAGCATTTT. Amino acids: CASRDRGANQPQHF.

J is TRBJ2-3 and V is TRBV7-9; tentatively, D is TRBD2 (6 bases). Trimming stripped 5 bases from V and 2 bases from J, with 14 bases between. The germline CDR1 and CDR2 sequences are SEHNR and FQNEAQ (reference sequence). The CDR3 sequence is 15 residues long. The CDR3 region is CASSLMGGNTDTQYF. The CDR3 DNA reads as TGTGCCAGCAGCCTAATGGGGGGAAACACAGATACGCAGTATTTT.

V usage is TRBV6-4 and J usage is TRBJ2-7; maybe TRBD1 (5 bases). V dropped 3 bases and J dropped 4 bases, with 13 bases sitting between them. The CDR3 contains 14 residues. Germline CDR1 is MRHNA and CDR2 is SNTAGT. CDR3 coding DNA: TGTGCCAGCAGTGATTTCTGGACACCTTACGAGCAGTACTTC. The encoded protein is CASSDFWTPYEQYF.

The chain combines TRBV5-1 with TRBJ2-3; 8 bases fit TRBD1. The CDR3 runs 15 residues. The ends lost 0 bases at V and 5 bases at J; junction bases unmatched: 5. Germline CDR1 reads SGHRS; CDR2 reads YFSETQ. This chain's CDR3 is CASSLDGQGQDTQYF. DNA of the CDR3: TGCGCCAGCAGCTTGGACGGACAGGGTCAAGATACGCAGTATTTT.

This chain connects TRBV19 to TRBJ1-1, with 8 positions matching TRBD1. Looked up from germline, CDR1 is LNHDA and CDR2 is SQIVND (reference sequence). The CDR3 sequence is 14 residues long. V lost 7 bases and J lost 1; bases outside the gene matches: 5. CDR3 in amino acids: CASTRTGRNTEAFF. CDR3 bases: TGTGCCAGTACGAGGACAGGGAGGAACACTGAAGCTTTCTTT.

V and J are TRBV4-3 and TRBJ2-7; possibly TRBD1 for D (5 bases). Trimming left V 0 bases short and J 3 bases short, with 12 bases between. Germline V gene sequence: CDR1 LGHNA, CDR2 YSLEER. This CDR3 has 15 amino acids. The CDR3 DNA reads as TGCGCCAGCAGCCAAGATCCCCAGACAGTCTACGAGCAGTACTTC. Translation gives CASSQDPQTVYEQYF.

This clone was seen only once. The chain is built from TRBV2 and TRBJ2-5, with D possibly TRBD1 on 6 matching bases. The CDR3 is 15 amino acids. Per the germline V gene, CDR1 is SNHLY and CDR2 is FYNNEI. V shed 2 bases and J shed 4 bases, with 14 bases lying between them. CDR3: CASSELVGGRETQYF. The CDR3 DNA follows: TGTGCCAGCAGTGAATTAGTAGGGGGAAGAGAGACCCAGTACTTC.

The chain employs TRBV29-1 and TRBJ1-2; D gene unclear. The CDR3 loop spans 12 amino acids. Germline V lookup: CDR1 SQVTM, CDR2 ANQGSEA. The V end lost 4 bases, the J end lost 14 bases, and 20 bases lay between the germline ends. In nucleotides, the CDR3 is TGCAGCGTTGTAGTCGGCTCCCGTGCGAGGACCTTC. Its translation is CSVVVGSRARTF. The entire variable domain, with the rest obtained from reference TRBV29-1 and TRBJ1-2, is as follows: SAVISQKPSRDICQRGTSLTIQCQVDSQVTMMFWYRQQPGQSLTLIATANQGSEATYESGFVIDKFPISRPNLTFSTLTVSNMSPEDSSIYLCSVVVGSRARTFGSGTRLTVV.

J is TRBJ2-4 and V is TRBV5-6, with 8 bases matching TRBD2. Germline CDR1 is SGHDT and CDR2 is YYEEEE. This CDR3 contains 15 residues. Unmatched junction bases numbered 13, after V lost 0 bases and J lost 14 bases. The CDR3: CASSLDRGGGRREYF. In DNA form, the CDR3 reads TGTGCCAGCAGCTTGGATCGAGGCGGGGGGAGACGGGAGTACTTC.

The chain uses TRBV28 and TRBJ2-7; 8 positions match TRBD2. Germline loops: CDR1 MDHEN, CDR2 SYDVKM. The CDR3 has 15 residues. With 6 bases clipped from V and 2 bases from J, the junction kept 9 bases outside the gene matches. In nucleotides, the CDR3 is TGTGCCAGCAGCCCCCGGCTAGCGGGCCCCTACGAGCAGTACTTC. It is translated as CASSPRLAGPYEQYF.

V gene TRBV19 combines with J gene TRBJ1-6, with D uncertain. Germline V gene data show CDR1 as LNHDA and CDR2 as SQIVND (reference sequence). This CDR3 has 15 residues. V was clipped by 9 bases and J by 9 bases, with 21 bases between them. The CDR3, as DNA: TGTGCCAGCAAATCGGGAGGGCCAAGACGTTCACCCCTCCACTTT. Translating it yields CASKSGGPRRSPLHF. Full variable domain (missing parts from reference TRBV19 and TRBJ1-6): DGGITQSPKYLFRKEGQNVTLSCEQNLNHDAMYWYRQDPGQGLRLIYYSQIVNDFQKGDIAEGYSVSREKKESFPLTVTSAQKNPTAFYLCASKSGGPRRSPLHFGNGTRLTVT.

The rearrangement joins TRBV5-4 to TRBJ2-1; no clear D. The CDR3 is made up of 13 amino acids. The V and J ends lost 3 bases and 8 bases respectively, with 12 bases between them. Germline-derived CDR1 and CDR2 are SGHNT and YYREEE (reference sequence). CDR3 sequence reads: CASSSQSVDEQFF. The CDR3 DNA is TGTGCCAGCAGCTCCCAGTCTGTCGATGAGCAGTTCTTC.

The chain links TRBV7-2 to TRBJ2-5; 8 positions match TRBD2. Germline lookup yields CDR1 SGHTA and CDR2 FQGNSA. This CDR3 has 14 residues. The junction had 3 bases not matched to a gene; V was cut back by 5 bases and J by 1 base. The CDR3 sequence is CASSPAGVQETQYF. The CDR3 nucleotides read TGTGCCAGCAGCCCAGCGGGGGTCCAAGAGACCCAGTACTTC.

The chain couples TRBV20-1 to TRBJ2-7; TRBD1 aligns across 8 bases. CDR3 length equals 15 residues. V lost 3 bases, J lost 2 bases, and 9 bases stayed unmatched. Germline assignment: CDR1 DFQATT and CDR2 SNEGSKA (reference sequence). In DNA form, the CDR3 reads TGCAGTGCTAGTTCGCGGACAGGGTCCCCCTACGAGCAGTACTTC. It translates to CSASSRTGSPYEQYF.

Sample share makes this clone medium-sized (0.01 to 0.1%). The chain is built from TRBV10-1 and TRBJ2-2; 12 bases fit TRBD2. V lost 4 bases to trimming and J lost 4 bases; unmatched junction nucleotides: 4. From germline, CDR1 is WNHNN and CDR2 SYGVQD (reference sequence). The CDR3 totals 16 residues. CDR3 sequence reads: CASSVLAGGSTGELFF. The CDR3 DNA reads as TGCGCCAGCAGTGTACTAGCGGGGGGCTCCACCGGGGAGCTGTTTTTT.

This clone was picked up a small number of times. The rearrangement links TRBV12-3 or TRBV12-4 to TRBJ1-1; D is undetermined. This CDR3 has 13 amino acids. Deletions cut 10 bases from V and 1 base from J, with 13 bases between. As DNA, the CDR3 is TGTGCCACAAACACCGGGAGGAACACTGAAGCTTTCTTT. This translates into CATNTGRNTEAFF.